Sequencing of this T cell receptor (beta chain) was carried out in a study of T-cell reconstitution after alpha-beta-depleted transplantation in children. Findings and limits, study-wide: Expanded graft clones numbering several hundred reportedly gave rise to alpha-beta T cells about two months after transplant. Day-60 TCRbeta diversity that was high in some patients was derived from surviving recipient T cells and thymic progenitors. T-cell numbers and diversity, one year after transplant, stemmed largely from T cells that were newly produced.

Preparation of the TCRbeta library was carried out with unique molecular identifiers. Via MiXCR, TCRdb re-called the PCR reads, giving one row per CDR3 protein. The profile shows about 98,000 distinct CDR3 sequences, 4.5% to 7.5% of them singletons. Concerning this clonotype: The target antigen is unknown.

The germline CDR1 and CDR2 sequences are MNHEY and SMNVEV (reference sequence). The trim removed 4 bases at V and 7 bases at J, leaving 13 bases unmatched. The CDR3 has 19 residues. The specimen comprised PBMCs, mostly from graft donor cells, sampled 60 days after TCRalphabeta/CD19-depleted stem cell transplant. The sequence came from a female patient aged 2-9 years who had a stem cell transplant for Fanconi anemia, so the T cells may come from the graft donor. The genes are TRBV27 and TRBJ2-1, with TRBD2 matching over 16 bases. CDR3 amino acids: CASSSSGLAGGSVINEQFF. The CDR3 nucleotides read TGTGCCAGCAGTTCCTCGGGACTAGCGGGAGGGTCTGTCATTAATGAGCAGTTCTTC.